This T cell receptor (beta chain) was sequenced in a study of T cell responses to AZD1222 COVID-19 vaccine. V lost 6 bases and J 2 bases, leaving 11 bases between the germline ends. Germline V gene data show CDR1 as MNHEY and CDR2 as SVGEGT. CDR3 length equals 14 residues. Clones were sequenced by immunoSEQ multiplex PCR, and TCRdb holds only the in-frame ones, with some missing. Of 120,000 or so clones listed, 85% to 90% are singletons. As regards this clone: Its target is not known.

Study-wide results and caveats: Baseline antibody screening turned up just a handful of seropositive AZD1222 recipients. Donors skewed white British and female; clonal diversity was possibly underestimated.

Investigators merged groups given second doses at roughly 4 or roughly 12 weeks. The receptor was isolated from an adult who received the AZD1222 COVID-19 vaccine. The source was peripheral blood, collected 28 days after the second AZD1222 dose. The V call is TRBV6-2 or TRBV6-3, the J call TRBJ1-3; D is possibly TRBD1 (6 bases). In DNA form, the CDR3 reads TGTGCCAGCAGCCCCTGGACAGCTGGAAACACCATATATTTT. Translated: CASSPWTAGNTIYF.